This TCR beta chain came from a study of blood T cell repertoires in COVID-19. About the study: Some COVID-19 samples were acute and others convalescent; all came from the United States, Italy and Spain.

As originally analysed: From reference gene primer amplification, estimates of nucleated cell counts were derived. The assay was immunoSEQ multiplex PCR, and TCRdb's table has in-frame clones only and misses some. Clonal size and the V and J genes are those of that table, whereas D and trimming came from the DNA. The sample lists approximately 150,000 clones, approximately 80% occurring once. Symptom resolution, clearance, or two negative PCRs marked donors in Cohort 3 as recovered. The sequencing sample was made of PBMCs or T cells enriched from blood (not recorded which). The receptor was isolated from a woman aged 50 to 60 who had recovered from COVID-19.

The CDR3 protein is CASSLGTGGKEKLFF. In DNA form, the CDR3 reads TGTGCCAGCAGCCTGGGGACAGGGGGGAAGGAAAAACTGTTTTTT. V and J are TRBV3-1 (or the pseudogene TRBV3-2) and TRBJ1-4, with 11 bases fitting TRBD1. The CDR3 runs 15 residues. Germline V gene sequence: CDR1 LGHDT, CDR2 YNNKEL (reference sequence). V shed 4 bases, J shed 8 bases, and the junction held 6 bases outside the gene matches.